This entry lists 24 T cell receptor beta chains sequenced from one sample in a study of blood T cells in healthy people across ages. Primed by a sample-barcoded 5' primer and a J-beta primer mix, a second PCR proceeded for roughly 7 to 11 cycles. TCRdb called the 5' RACE reads again in MiXCR, with one record for every CDR3 protein. The sample gives 750,000 to 950,000 distinct CDR3 sequences, about 55% of which show up once; around 41% is in the top ten. The sequenced sample was blood. These receptors were collected from a man older than 75 in good health.

The chain carries TRBV25-1 and TRBJ2-6, with D possibly matching TRBD1 (6 bases). Trimming stripped 3 bases from V and 0 bases from J, with 9 bases between. This CDR3 spans 16 amino acids. Germline V gene sequence: CDR1 MGHDK, CDR2 SYGVNS. CDR3 sequence reads: CASSDRGGSGANVLTF. For the CDR3, the DNA is TGTGCCAGCAGTGACAGGGGTGGCTCTGGGGCCAACGTCCTGACTTTC.

The rearrangement uses TRBV12-3 or TRBV12-4 and TRBJ2-7; D perhaps matches TRBD1 (6 bases). This CDR3 is 12 amino acids long. V lost 6 bases, J lost 6 bases, and 12 bases lay in between. The CDR3, as DNA: TGTGCCAGCAGCGGACAGAGGGGCGAGCAGTACTTC. This sequence encodes CASSGQRGEQYF.

The rearrangement joins TRBV9 to TRBJ2-7; 8 nucleotides agree with TRBD2. This CDR3 region has 13 residues. Germline loops: CDR1 SGDLS, CDR2 YYNGEE. Losses at the gene ends were 3 bases for V and 2 bases for J; bases not matched to a gene: 1. This CDR3 reads CASSAGGTYEQYF. CDR3 sequence (DNA): TGTGCCAGCAGCGCGGGAGGGACCTACGAGCAGTACTTC.

This clonotype occurred a few times. One end of the junction does not line up with germline, which may come from a read error. V usage is TRBV5-1 and J usage is TRBJ2-3; D call uncertain. Germline assignment: CDR1 SGHRS and CDR2 YFSETQ. The CDR3 has 13 amino acids. The CDR3 DNA is TGTGCCAGCAGTTTAGCTAGGACAGATACGCAGTATTTT. Translating gives CASSLARTDTQYF.

As for this clonotype: At one of its ends the junction is not consistent with the germline gene, which may arise from a read error. The chain employs TRBV11-2 and TRBJ2-5, with 8 nucleotides matching TRBD1. The length of the CDR3 is 17 residues. Germline lookup yields CDR1 SGHAT and CDR2 FQNNGV. The CDR3 coding sequence is TGTGCTAGCAGCCCAGGCGGCGGCAGGGGGCTATCGGAGACCCAGTACTTC. Its translation is CASSPGGGRGLSETQYF. Variable domain in full (rest from reference TRBV11-2 and TRBJ2-5): EAGVAQSPRYKIIEKRQSVAFWCNPISGHATLYWYQQILGQGPKLLIQFQNNGVVDDSQLPKDRFSAERLKGVDSTLKIQPAKLEDSAVYLCASSPGGGRGLSETQYFGPGTRLLVL.

This clonotype was recorded only once. The rearrangement uses TRBV10-1 and TRBJ2-5; no reliable D call. The germline V gene encodes CDR1 WNHNN and CDR2 SYGVQD (reference sequence). The CDR3 consists of 16 residues. Between the trimmed V and J ends, which lost 0 bases and 5 bases, there was a span of 16 bases. CDR3 nucleotides: TGCGCCAGCAGTGAGTCGTTTTCCCCAAACCGGGAGACCCAGTACTTC. This codes for CASSESFSPNRETQYF.

The rearrangement uses TRBV29-1 and TRBJ2-5; 7 nucleotides agree with TRBD1. The CDR3 is made up of 13 amino acids. CDR1 is SQVTM and CDR2 is ANQGSEA in the germline V gene. The V and J ends lost 7 bases and 11 bases, in that order; junction bases with no gene match: 16. CDR3 coding DNA: TGCAGCGCCCCCGGGACAGTAGAAAATGAGCAGTACTTC. Its translation: CSAPGTVENEQYF.

The chain uses TRBV29-1 and TRBJ1-6; unclear D gene. Germline assignment: CDR1 SQVTM and CDR2 ANQGSEA. V was shortened by 7 bases and J by 1 base, with 8 bases between the two germline ends. The CDR3 runs to 13 residues. CDR3 in DNA: TGCAGCGGTCAGGAATCCTATAATTCACCCCTCCACTTT. Protein product: CSGQESYNSPLHF.

The V gene is TRBV20-1, the J gene TRBJ1-4, with 10 bases matching TRBD1. The CDR3 spans 15 residues. The V gene's germline CDR1 is DFQATT and CDR2 SNEGSKA (reference sequence). V gave up 4 bases and J gave up 0 bases; unmatched junction bases: 2. The CDR3 is CSAKDRGTTNEKLFF. CDR3 coding DNA: TGCAGTGCTAAGGACAGGGGGACAACTAATGAAAAACTGTTTTTT.

The chain employs TRBV7-2 and TRBJ2-1, with 13 bases identical to TRBD2. The trim removed 4 bases at V and 8 bases at J, leaving 8 bases unmatched. The V gene's germline CDR1 is SGHTA and CDR2 FQGNSA. The CDR3 is 16 residues long. The CDR3 here is CASSSTGTSGNYEQFF. The CDR3, as DNA: TGTGCCAGCAGCTCAACCGGGACTAGCGGGAATTATGAGCAGTTCTTC.

The chain joins TRBV20-1 to TRBJ2-3; 12 positions agree with TRBD2. The germline V gene has CDR1 DFQATT and CDR2 SNEGSKA (reference sequence). This CDR3 is 19 amino acids long. V gave up 0 bases and J gave up 3 bases; unmatched junction bases: 13. The CDR3 bases are TGCAGTGCTAGAGATCCGACTAGCGGGAGTCGGTGGGTGACAGATACGCAGTATTTT. Translation gives CSARDPTSGSRWVTDTQYF.

The chain uses TRBV20-1 and TRBJ2-7, with 12 bases identical to TRBD2. V shed 7 bases and J 2 bases; nucleotides not matched to a gene: 12. The germline gives CDR1 DFQATT, CDR2 SNEGSKA (reference sequence). The CDR3 sequence is 16 residues long. The CDR3 DNA sequence: TGCAGTGTTTCGAATCTACTAGCGGGAGGAACCTACGAGCAGTACTTC. This sequence encodes CSVSNLLAGGTYEQYF.

This chain uses TRBV12-5 with TRBJ2-7; TRBD1 matches at 8 bases. This CDR3 spans 16 amino acids. J gave up 2 bases and V 0 bases, and 6 bases lay outside the gene matches. Looked up from germline, CDR1 is LGHNT and CDR2 is FRNRAP. CDR3 bases: TGTGCTAGTGGTTTGGTACTCCGGACAGGGACCTACGAGCAGTACTTC. It is translated as CASGLVLRTGTYEQYF.

This rearrangement joins TRBV7-2 to TRBJ1-2, with 9 bases that match TRBD1. Germline lookup yields CDR1 SGHTA and CDR2 FQGNSA. Trimming at V came to 3 bases and at J to 4 bases, leaving 6 bases not matched to a gene. The CDR3 has 15 amino acids. The CDR3 coding sequence is TGTGCCAGCAGCTTTACAGGGGGCATGGTCTATGGCTACACCTTC. Translating it yields CASSFTGGMVYGYTF.

This clonotype was seen more than once but under ten times. CDR3 sequence reads: CASSDGLSYEQYF. CDR3 in DNA: TGTGCCAGCAGTGATGGCCTCTCCTACGAGCAGTACTTC. The chain is built from TRBV27 and TRBJ2-7; D is undetermined. The ends were cut back, 5 bases at V and 0 bases at J, with 8 bases in the middle. The CDR3 consists of 13 residues. CDR1 is MNHEY and CDR2 is SMNVEV in the germline V gene (reference sequence).

The DNA for the CDR3 is TGTGCCAGCAGCTTAGGGGCAGGGGTGGTCGGCGAGCAGTACTTC. It encodes CASSLGAGVVGEQYF. This chain connects TRBV7-6 to TRBJ2-5; TRBD1 is a possible D gene (6 bases). The assigned J gene may be wrong: the sequence end matches TRBJ2-7 better. The germline V gene encodes CDR1 SGHVS and CDR2 FNYEAQ. This CDR3 spans 15 amino acids.

There are a few counts of this clonotype. V and J are TRBV11-3 and TRBJ2-3; 12 bases map to TRBD2. CDR3 length: 20 residues. CDR1 SGHNT and CDR2 YENEEA come from the germline V gene. The ends lost 3 bases at V and 14 bases at J; junction bases unmatched: 27. CDR3 sequence (DNA): TGTGCCAGCAGCTTGATCCCCCCATCCGCCGGGACTAGCGGGCAGGCCCCCGCGTATTTT. Its protein is CASSLIPPSAGTSGQAPAYF. Looking up the rest from reference TRBV11-3 and TRBJ2-3 gives the full variable domain: EAGVVQSPRYKIIEKKQPVAFWCNPISGHNTLYWYLQNLGQGPELLIRYENEEAVDDSQLPKDRFSAERLKGVDSTLKIQPAELGDSAVYLCASSLIPPSAGTSGQAPAYFGPGTRLTVL.

The chain combines TRBV2 with TRBJ2-1; D gene uncertain. The germline V gene has CDR1 SNHLY and CDR2 FYNNEI. This CDR3 is 13 amino acids long. V was shortened by 7 bases and J by 5 bases, with 12 bases between the two germline ends. This CDR3 is CASTQDQNNEQFF. As DNA, the CDR3 is TGTGCCAGCACCCAGGACCAAAACAATGAGCAGTTCTTC.

The chain employs TRBV6-1 and TRBJ1-2, with 7 bases lining up with TRBD1. CDR1 MNHNS and CDR2 SASEGT come from the germline V gene. V was clipped by 6 bases and J by 0 bases; unmatched bases: 7. CDR3 length: 15 amino acids. The DNA of the CDR3 is TGTGCCAGCAGGGCGGGACAGCCGTCTAACTATGGCTACACCTTC. This encodes CASRAGQPSNYGYTF.

This clonotype has a handful of counts. The chain has TRBV7-2 and TRBJ2-4; D tentatively fits TRBD1 or TRBD2 (8 bases each). The J call could be wrong; TRBJ2-7 is a better fit for the DNA end. The CDR3 is made up of 20 amino acids. The germline V gene has CDR1 SGHTA and CDR2 FQGNSA. CDR3 sequence: CASSYRGVLAGSSIFYEQYF. For the CDR3, the DNA is TGTGCCAGCAGCTACAGGGGGGTTCTAGCGGGTTCGTCTATTTTCTACGAGCAGTACTTC.

This chain uses TRBV27 with TRBJ2-3; possibly TRBD2 for D (6 bases). CDR3 length equals 15 residues. The V and J ends lost 6 bases and 0 bases respectively, with 13 bases between them. CDR1 MNHEY and CDR2 SMNVEV come from the germline V gene (reference sequence). The CDR3 DNA reads TGTGCCAGCAGCTCAAGCGGGTTTAGCACAGATACGCAGTATTTT. Translating gives CASSSSGFSTDTQYF.

The chain combines TRBV27 with TRBJ2-3; D uncertain. Germline V lookup: CDR1 MNHEY, CDR2 SMNVEV (reference sequence). V was pared by 2 bases and J by 4 bases, with 7 bases between. This CDR3 has 13 residues. The CDR3 protein is CASSLHGADTQYF. The CDR3 DNA follows: TGTGCCAGCAGTTTACATGGCGCAGATACGCAGTATTTT.

The V call is TRBV7-2, the J call TRBJ2-7; possibly TRBD1 for D (5 bases). From germline, CDR1 is SGHTA and CDR2 FQGNSA. Between the trimmed V and J ends, which lost 5 bases and 0 bases, there was a span of 11 bases. This CDR3 contains 14 residues. In DNA form, the CDR3 reads TGTGCCAGCAGCCGGTGGACAACCTCCTACGAGCAGTACTTC. Its translation is CASSRWTTSYEQYF.

V is TRBV3-1 and J is TRBJ2-7; 8 bases line up with TRBD2. V lost 4 bases and J lost 7; bases outside the gene matches: 12. Germline V gene data show CDR1 as LGHDT and CDR2 as YNNKEL (reference sequence). The CDR3 contains 15 residues. The DNA for the CDR3 is TGTGCCAGCAGCCTGACTAGCGCGTCTAACAATGAGCAGTACTTC. It translates to CASSLTSASNNEQYF.